This T cell receptor beta chain was recovered during a study of blood T cells in healthy people across ages. Study results and limitations: Long-lived and aged donors differed, with more naive CD4+ cells and higher diversity in the long-lived. Estimated diversity that came from one million T cells was considered an underestimate.

As concerns this clonotype: The antigen remains undetermined.

The authors ran a second PCR of 7 to 11 cycles using a sample-barcoded 5' primer and a J-beta primer mix. MiXCR, applied by TCRdb to the 5' RACE reads, yields one record per CDR3 protein. The repertoire consists of 1.5 million to 2 million distinct CDR3 sequences, with roughly 49% occurring once and the leading ten covering approximately 2%. With V trimmed by 5 bases and J by 2 bases, 9 bases remained unmatched. The germline V gene has CDR1 SGHVS and CDR2 FQNEAQ. The CDR3 consists of 16 residues. Collection of around 10 milliliters of peripheral blood was performed for each donor. Sequencing was done on a sample of blood. The origin of this receptor is a woman in her forties in good health. This rearrangement joins TRBV7-8 to TRBJ2-1, with TRBD1 matching 7 bases. The CDR3 loop is CASSALPGQTYNEQFF. The CDR3 nucleotides read TGTGCCAGCAGCGCATTACCGGGACAGACCTACAATGAGCAGTTCTTC.